This T cell receptor beta chain originates from a study of cytomegalovirus exposure and HLA in healthy donors. General observations from the study: According to an earlier analysis, most TCR beta V segments yielded productive rearrangements about 90% or about 30% of the time. Rarity held for most TCR sequences, but there were some public TCRs that occurred in many donors. TRBV6-2, TRBV6-3 and some other V segments were excluded as indistinguishable.

Points on this clone: Its antigen is still unknown.

J gave up 3 bases and V 3 bases, and 8 bases lay outside the gene matches. In germline, CDR1 is KGHSH, CDR2 LQKENI. The CDR3 is 16 amino acids. The donors, nominally healthy at sampling, likely had unrecorded immune exposures. The PCR had 60 Vbeta and 13 Jbeta primers. Assay: immunoSEQ multiplex PCR; the TCRdb copy retains only in-frame clones and omits some. The table includes roughly 98,000 clones, about two thirds detected once. This chain links TRBV18 with TRBJ2-7, with TRBD1 matching over 10 bases. Material: PBMCs. The receptor's source is a middle-aged man in good health and CMV-seronegative. This CDR3 is CASSPRVGTGDYEQYF. In DNA form, the CDR3 reads TGTGCCAGCTCACCGCGAGTAGGGACAGGGGACTACGAGCAGTACTTC.